These 10 T cell receptor beta chains were sequenced from one sample in a study of T-cell reconstitution after alpha-beta-depleted transplantation in children. Library preparation (for TCRbeta) was performed with unique molecular identifiers. TCRdb analysed the PCR reads with MiXCR anew, one entry per CDR3 protein. The sample lists about 110,000 distinct CDR3 sequences, about 6% occurring once. The source was PBMCs, mostly from graft donor cells, collected 360 days after TCRalphabeta/CD19-depleted stem cell transplant. These receptors came from a male patient between 2 and 10 years old who had a stem cell transplant for acute lymphoblastic leukemia, so the T cells may come from the graft donor.

There are many counts of this clonotype. This chain's CDR3 is CASSTRTGQETQYF. As DNA, the CDR3 is TGTGCCAGCAGCACCCGGACAGGTCAAGAGACCCAGTACTTC. The J gene is TRBJ2-5, the V gene TRBV13; 7 positions match TRBD1. Germline values: CDR1 PRHDT, CDR2 FYEKMQ (reference sequence). The trim removed 5 bases at V and 2 bases at J, leaving 5 bases unmatched. The CDR3 runs to 14 residues.

The chain employs TRBV19 and TRBJ1-5, with D possibly TRBD1 on 5 matching bases. CDR1 is LNHDA and CDR2 is SQIVND in the germline V gene (reference sequence). V was clipped by 3 bases and J by 12 bases, with 12 bases between them. This CDR3 has 12 residues. The chain's CDR3 is CASSIQGWGQHF. CDR3 DNA: TGTGCCAGTAGTATCCAGGGTTGGGGCCAGCATTTT.

This chain uses TRBV20-1 with TRBJ2-7; possible D gene TRBD1, 6 bases. V lost 4 bases, J lost 1 base, and 11 bases lay in between. The CDR3 spans 13 residues. CDR1 DFQATT and CDR2 SNEGSKA come from the germline V gene (reference sequence). CDR3 DNA: TGCAGTGCTATCAGGGGTGGTTCCTACGAGCAGTACTTC. Translation gives CSAIRGGSYEQYF.

This clonotype was seen a few times. The chain carries TRBV2 and TRBJ2-3, with 7 bases matching TRBD1. V lost 3 bases to trimming and J lost 1 base; unmatched junction nucleotides: 4. This CDR3 is 15 amino acids long. The germline V gene has CDR1 SNHLY and CDR2 FYNNEI. Here the CDR3 reads CASSEQGVGTDTQYF. The DNA of the CDR3 is TGTGCCAGCAGTGAGCAGGGGGTGGGCACAGATACGCAGTATTTT.

This clonotype was found many times. The V gene is TRBV10-3, the J gene TRBJ1-2, with a tentative D call TRBD1 (5 bases). V gave up 8 bases and J gave up 0 bases, with 10 bases separating them. Germline lookup yields CDR1 ENHRY and CDR2 SYGVKD. The CDR3 runs 13 residues. CDR3 sequence (DNA): TGTGCCATCCCGGGGGGGGCTAACTATGGCTACACCTTC. Translation: CAIPGGANYGYTF.

This clonotype was seen repeatedly, ten times or more. The V gene is TRBV29-1, the J gene TRBJ2-1; 8 positions match TRBD1. The CDR3 contains 13 residues. The germline V gene has CDR1 SQVTM and CDR2 ANQGSEA. The J segment lost 6 bases and the V segment lost 7 bases, leaving 8 bases of the junction unmatched. DNA for the CDR3: TGCAGCGGTGGACAGGGTCCTTTCAATGAGCAGTTCTTC. Translated, it gives CSGGQGPFNEQFF.

There are many counts of this clonotype. The chain couples TRBV7-2 to TRBJ2-4; D is unclear. V lost 0 bases and J lost 3, with 9 bases in between. In germline, CDR1 is SGHTA, CDR2 FQGNSA. The CDR3 runs 15 residues. The CDR3 region is CASSLAAAVKNIQYF. The CDR3 region has the DNA TGTGCCAGCAGCTTAGCGGCGGCTGTCAAAAACATTCAGTACTTC. The entire variable domain, with the rest obtained from reference TRBV7-2 and TRBJ2-4, is as follows: GAGVSQSPSNKVTEKGKDVELRCDPISGHTALYWYRQSLGQGLEFLIYFQGNSAPDKSGLPSDRFSAERTGGSVSTLTIQRTQQEDSAVYLCASSLAAAVKNIQYFGAGTRLSVL.

This clonotype was recorded many times. The V gene is TRBV12-3 or TRBV12-4, the J gene TRBJ2-7; no firm D call. The CDR3 runs to 11 residues. The V and J ends lost 6 bases and 1 base respectively, with 4 bases between them. CDR3 loop: CASRGSYEQYF. CDR3 coding DNA: TGTGCCAGCAGGGGTTCCTACGAGCAGTACTTC.

This clonotype was recorded at least ten times. The chain has TRBV24-1 and TRBJ1-5; D is perhaps TRBD1 (5 bases). The length of the CDR3 is 13 residues. The germline V gene has CDR1 KGHDR and CDR2 SFDVKD. Trimming took 6 bases from V and 4 from J, leaving 9 bases between them. The CDR3 protein is CATSTGGNQPQHF. The DNA for the CDR3 is TGTGCCACCAGTACGGGGGGGAATCAGCCCCAGCATTTT.

In its sample, this clonotype was seen a few times. The chain links TRBV10-3 to TRBJ2-1; tentative D call: TRBD2 (6 bases). CDR3 size: 18 residues. CDR1 and CDR2 from the germline V gene are ENHRY and SYGVKD. Deletions cut 5 bases from V and 0 bases from J, with 20 bases between. The CDR3 loop reads CAISRPRLVKSSYNEQFF. The DNA for the CDR3 is TGTGCCATCAGTCGACCTAGACTAGTAAAAAGCTCCTACAATGAGCAGTTCTTC.